This TCR beta chain stems from a study of CXCR3-negative and CXCR3-positive naive CD8 T cells. Study-level results: Compared with CXCR3-negative naive cells, CXCR3-positive naive cells showed more hydrophobic TRB CDR3s.

A word on this clonotype: Its antigen is unidentified.

The germline V gene encodes CDR1 DFQATT and CDR2 SNEGSKA (reference sequence). The CDR3 covers 14 residues. With UMI labels, 5' RACE was used to prepare the TRB cDNA libraries. From the 5' RACE reads, TCRdb lists one entry per CDR3 protein and no DNA. The listing contains approximately 120,000 distinct CDR3 sequences. What was sequenced was naive CXCR3+ CD8+ T cells from blood. Regarding subset: CD45RO-CCR7+CD27+CD95- naive CD8+ T cells expressing CXCR3 (TNR3+). The TCR sequence derives from a human donor in good health. Some clones in this sample may be carry-over from other donors' samples. The rearrangement uses TRBV20-1 and TRBJ2-1. CDR3 region: CSARVPRRVNEQFF.